This TCR beta chain was sequenced during a study of cytomegalovirus exposure and HLA in healthy donors. The PCR had 60 Vbeta and 13 Jbeta primers. This table comes from immunoSEQ multiplex PCR, and its TCRdb copy is limited to in-frame clones, with some not included. The repertoire holds under 300,000 clones, with 86% as singletons. Findings of the study overall: A missense DCLRE1C variant was associated with V- and J-gene trimming of TCR beta chains in a later analysis, and an independent cohort replicated the association. Solely CMV serostatus was available to characterize immune exposure.

A word on this clone: Its antigen is unknown.

This sequence was found in a man aged 40-55 years in good health and CMV-seropositive. Sample: PBMCs.

The CDR3 coding sequence is TGTGCCAGCAGTTTGACAGCCTCGGGTGGCTACACCTTC. This sequence encodes CASSLTASGGYTF. This sequence joins TRBV28 and TRBJ1-2, with D maybe TRBD1 (5 bases). The CDR3 is 13 residues long. The germline V gene encodes CDR1 MDHEN and CDR2 SYDVKM. V was cut by 3 bases and J by 7 bases, with 12 bases left in between.